These 17 T cell receptor beta chains share one sample of origin, sequenced in a study of response to subunit inactivated influenza vaccine. TCRdb fed the RT-PCR reads into MiXCR, producing one record per CDR3 protein. The table records about 520,000 distinct CDR3 sequences, approximately 7.8% of them present only once. Sequences were derived from PBMCs from blood, sampled around 25 months after vaccination. Receptor source: a man aged 50-75 years who received an inactivated influenza vaccine.

The chain joins TRBV7-8 to TRBJ2-3, with TRBD2 matching 9 bases. The J segment lost 4 bases and the V segment lost 0 bases, leaving 5 bases of the junction unmatched. The CDR3 length is 16 residues. CDR1 SGHVS and CDR2 FQNEAQ come from the germline V gene. Here the CDR3 DNA reads TGTGCCAGCAGCTTAGCCCCTAGCGGGACGCCAGATACGCAGTATTTT. Its translation is CASSLAPSGTPDTQYF. Full variable domain (rest looked up from reference TRBV7-8 and TRBJ2-3): GAGVSQSPRYKVAKRGQDVALRCDPISGHVSLFWYQQALGQGPEFLTYFQNEAQLDKSGLPSDRFFAERPEGSVSTLKIQRTQQEDSAVYLCASSLAPSGTPDTQYFGPGTRLTVL.

The V call is TRBV28, the J call TRBJ2-3; 7 bases map to TRBD2. The CDR3 sequence is 15 residues long. V dropped 3 bases and J dropped 2; count of bases not matched to a gene: 5. CDR1 and CDR2 from the germline V gene are MDHEN and SYDVKM. The CDR3 loop is CASSFRRGITDTQYF. In nucleotides, the CDR3 is TGTGCCAGCAGTTTCCGGCGGGGGATCACAGATACGCAGTATTTT.

The CDR3 region is CSAYASIRGLWVDNEQFF. DNA for the CDR3: TGCAGTGCTTATGCCTCAATCAGGGGGCTGTGGGTGGACAATGAGCAGTTCTTC. This chain uses TRBV20-1 with TRBJ2-1; 8 bases match TRBD1. Germline values: CDR1 DFQATT, CDR2 SNEGSKA (reference sequence). This CDR3 spans 18 amino acids. The V gene end was trimmed by 5 bases and the J gene end by 5 bases; junction bases not matched to a gene: 20.

This clonotype has ten or more counts. V gene TRBV27 combines with J gene TRBJ2-3; D might be TRBD2 (5 bases). CDR3 size: 13 residues. Germline V lookup: CDR1 MNHEY, CDR2 SMNVEV (reference sequence). Trimming removed 6 bases at V and 6 bases at J, with 13 bases between. The CDR3 loop reads CASSARGWDTQYF. Written as DNA, the CDR3 is TGTGCCAGCAGCGCCCGGGGTTGGGATACGCAGTATTTT.

The chain has TRBV6-5 and TRBJ1-2; possibly TRBD1 for D (5 bases). Trimming left V 10 bases short and J 7 bases short, with 16 bases between. CDR1 is MNHEY, CDR2 SVGAGI, per germline. There are 12 residues in the CDR3. CDR3 bases: TGTGCCACCTTGTCCGGGGGAGGTGGCTACACCTTC. Protein sequence: CATLSGGGGYTF.

The chain has TRBV12-3 or TRBV12-4 and TRBJ2-1, with D possibly TRBD1 on 5 matching bases. V shed 5 bases and J shed 10 bases, with 18 bases lying between them. The CDR3 consists of 14 residues. CDR3 bases: TGTGCCAGCAGTCCCGGCCTAGGGGCTGGGGAGCAGTTCTTC. This gives the protein CASSPGLGAGEQFF.

Ten or more counts support this clonotype. This rearrangement joins TRBV29-1 to TRBJ2-7; 7 bases fit TRBD2. Germline lookup yields CDR1 SQVTM and CDR2 ANQGSEA. The length of the CDR3 is 13 residues. Trimming cost V 5 bases and J 1 base; bases outside gene matches: 5. DNA of the CDR3: TGCAGCGTTTATGGCGGGAGTTCCTACGAGCAGTACTTC. Protein product: CSVYGGSSYEQYF.

This clonotype was seen more than once but under ten times. The chain recombines TRBV20-1 with TRBJ2-1, with D uncertain. The CDR3 runs 17 residues. V lost 2 bases, J lost 0 bases, and 17 bases lay in between. Germline CDR1 is DFQATT and CDR2 is SNEGSKA (reference sequence). In nucleotides, the CDR3 is TGCAGTGCTAGACATCAAGTTCGGGTTAGCTCCTACAATGAGCAGTTCTTC. This sequence encodes CSARHQVRVSSYNEQFF.

There are many counts of this clonotype. CDR3 protein: CASSFTNRSPQETQYF. The CDR3 DNA reads as TGCGCCAGCAGCTTCACCAACAGGTCACCACAAGAGACCCAGTACTTC. The chain uses TRBV5-1 and TRBJ2-5, with TRBD1 as a possible D gene (5 bases). This CDR3 has 16 residues. Germline loops: CDR1 SGHRS, CDR2 YFSETQ. Trimming cost V 2 bases and J 2 bases, with 16 bases left between them.

This clonotype was observed a few times. This chain joins TRBV2 and TRBJ2-7, with 11 bases that match TRBD2. CDR3 size: 14 residues. The junction had 1 base not matched to a gene; V was cut back by 2 bases and J by 4 bases. The germline CDR1 and CDR2 sequences are SNHLY and FYNNEI. CDR3 region: CASSETSGRYEQYF. The CDR3 nucleotides read TGTGCCAGCAGTGAAACTAGCGGGAGATACGAGCAGTACTTC.

This clonotype came up many times. The chain links TRBV12-3 or TRBV12-4 to TRBJ1-2; no clear D gene. The CDR3 runs to 13 residues. V lost 6 bases to trimming and J lost 3 bases, with 11 bases between them. CDR3 sequence reads: CASSRGRDYGYTF. CDR3 coding DNA: TGTGCCAGCAGCCGCGGTAGGGACTATGGCTACACCTTC.

In its sample, this clonotype was seen many times. This chain links TRBV20-1 with TRBJ2-3; perhaps D is TRBD1 or TRBD2 (6 bases each). The CDR3 totals 15 residues. V lost 6 bases to trimming and J lost 3 bases, with 19 bases between them. CDR1 DFQATT and CDR2 SNEGSKA come from the germline V gene (reference sequence). The CDR3: CSATGRRAQTDTQYF. In DNA, the CDR3 is TGCAGTGCCACAGGGAGGAGGGCGCAGACAGATACGCAGTATTTT.

V is TRBV6-2 or TRBV6-3 and J is TRBJ2-7, with TRBD1 identical over 8 bases. The J segment lost 2 bases and the V segment lost 6 bases, leaving 3 bases of the junction unmatched. The CDR3 extends over 13 amino acids. Germline loops: CDR1 MNHEY, CDR2 SVGEGT. The CDR3 loop reads CASRDRAPYEQYF. The CDR3 nucleotides are TGTGCCAGCAGGGACAGGGCCCCCTACGAGCAGTACTTC.

The sample holds a few counts of this clonotype. This chain connects TRBV5-1 to TRBJ2-1; D not certain. The V gene's germline CDR1 is SGHRS and CDR2 YFSETQ. The CDR3 contains 15 residues. Trimming stripped 0 bases from V and 2 bases from J, with 9 bases between. The CDR3 loop reads CASSLGGRTYNEQFF. The CDR3 DNA reads as TGCGCCAGCAGCTTGGGGGGTCGGACCTACAATGAGCAGTTCTTC.

There are many counts of this clonotype. The chain has TRBV4-1 and TRBJ2-5; D is unclear. This CDR3 is built from 16 residues. V shed 4 bases and J shed 2 bases, with 17 bases lying between them. Germline loops: CDR1 MGHRA, CDR2 YSYEKL. The CDR3 reads CASSLGRLRPQETQYF. The CDR3 DNA sequence: TGCGCCAGCAGCCTAGGACGCTTAAGGCCACAAGAGACCCAGTACTTC.

This clonotype turned up a few times. The rearrangement uses TRBV12-3 or TRBV12-4 and TRBJ2-7, with D possibly called TRBD1 or TRBD2 (5 bases each). V was shortened by 6 bases and J by 2 bases, with 14 bases between the two germline ends. The CDR3 sequence is 14 residues long. CDR3 DNA sequence: TGTGCCAGCAGCCATAGGGACGGACCCTACGAGCAGTACTTC. This translates into CASSHRDGPYEQYF.

This clonotype was seen a few times. The chain uses TRBV7-6 and TRBJ2-7; 11 bases fit TRBD2. J was trimmed by 6 bases and V by 1 base; bases with no gene match: 8. Germline V gene sequence: CDR1 SGHVS, CDR2 FNYEAQ. The CDR3 loop spans 16 amino acids. The DNA of the CDR3 is TGTGCCAGCAGCTTAGTCGGGTTAGCGGGAGGGGGCGAGCAGTACTTC. Its protein is CASSLVGLAGGGEQYF.